Sequencing of this T cell receptor beta chain was carried out in a study of cytomegalovirus exposure and HLA in healthy donors. Study-wide results and limits: Donors were assumed by presence/absence analyses to have roughly uniform sequencing depth. The study designated 150 to 200 TCR beta chains cytomegalovirus-associated. Cytomegalovirus status was reportedly diagnosed by the classifier with high sensitivity and specificity.

The primer mix had 60 Vbeta and 13 Jbeta primers. Here immunoSEQ multiplex PCR was the method, and the copy in TCRdb shows in-frame clones only, minus some. This sample has approximately 190,000 clones, with roughly four fifths found just once. The germline V and J ends were trimmed by 4 bases and 1 base, with 8 bases remaining between them. This CDR3 contains 14 residues. About this clone: Its antigen is undetermined.

All the people who gave samples were healthy bone marrow donors. The TCR was taken from a woman younger than 30 in good health and CMV-seropositive. The V gene is TRBV23-1, the J gene TRBJ1-5; no reliable D call. TRBV23-1 is an open reading frame, and its role is uncertain. Sequenced sample: PBMCs. CDR3 region: CASSRRLSNQPQHF. CDR3 sequence (DNA): TGCGCCAGCAGTCGGAGACTGAGCAATCAGCCCCAGCATTTT.